The 3 T cell receptor beta chains given below trace back to one sample, sequenced in a study of shared clonotypes between healthy human individuals. Assay: immunoSEQ multiplex PCR; the TCRdb copy retains only in-frame clones and omits some. Of nearly 1,000,000 clones listed, over 75% are singletons. The sample was memory CD4+ T cells sorted from blood. Subset: CD45RA-negative fraction. The receptors stem from a man between 18 and 29 years old in good health.

The chain couples TRBV7-2 to TRBJ2-7; possibly TRBD2 for D (5 bases). Germline-derived CDR1 and CDR2 are SGHTA and FQGNSA. CDR3 length: 15 amino acids. V was pared by 4 bases and J by 7 bases, with 20 bases between. The CDR3 DNA is TGTGCCAGCAGCTACAGCAGCGGTCTTGGATGGGAGCAGTACTTC. Amino acid sequence: CASSYSSGLGWEQYF. Full variable domain (missing parts from reference TRBV7-2 and TRBJ2-7): GAGVSQSPSNKVTEKGKDVELRCDPISGHTALYWYRQSLGQGLEFLIYFQGNSAPDKSGLPSDRFSAERTGGSVSTLTIQRTQQEDSAVYLCASSYSSGLGWEQYFGPGTRLTVT.

The chain joins TRBV7-9 to TRBJ2-3; TRBD2 might be the D (6 bases). CDR3 size: 16 residues. Germline CDR1 is SEHNR and CDR2 is FQNEAQ (reference sequence). V was cut by 5 bases and J by 3 bases, with 18 bases left in between. The DNA of the CDR3 is TGTGCCAGCAGCCCAACCGCGGGGACCCGAACAGATACGCAGTATTTT. Protein: CASSPTAGTRTDTQYF. The entire variable domain, with the rest obtained from reference TRBV7-9 and TRBJ2-3, is as follows: DTGVSQNPRHKITKRGQNVTFRCDPISEHNRLYWYRQTLGQGPEFLTYFQNEAQLEKSRLLSDRFSAERPKGSFSTLEIQRTEQGDSAMYLCASSPTAGTRTDTQYFGPGTRLTVL.

This sequence joins TRBV29-1 and TRBJ1-2, with 7 bases matching TRBD1. V gave up 6 bases and J gave up 5 bases; unmatched junction bases: 15. CDR1 is SQVTM, CDR2 ANQGSEA, per germline. The CDR3 loop spans 15 amino acids. This CDR3 reads CSVEVGQVGGYGYTF. The CDR3 nucleotides are TGCAGCGTCGAGGTCGGACAGGTTGGGGGATATGGCTACACCTTC.